This paragraph reports one TCR beta chain. What it binds is unknown. Use of 60 Vbeta and 13 Jbeta primers characterized the PCR. The repertoire was sequenced with immunoSEQ multiplex PCR; TCRdb's copy has only in-frame clones and lacks some. The table includes approximately 150,000 clones, around 80% detected once. This sample was included in a study of cytomegalovirus exposure and HLA in healthy donors. On the study more broadly: Unique TCRs numbering around 85 million, obtained from HLA-typed donors, made up an early data release. Study results and caveats: After further analysis at a later stage, around 17,000 TCR beta sequences were associated with HLA alleles at 0.05 false discovery rate. In all likelihood, a cluster of highly shared sequence variants was a sequencing artifact. Only CMV serostatus was available as immune exposure information.

The clonotype originates from a woman aged 35 to 49 in good health and CMV-seronegative. Specimen: PBMCs.

CDR3 coding DNA: TGTGCCAGCAGCGTTAATGACAATGAGCAGTTCTTC. This gives the protein CASSVNDNEQFF. This rearrangement joins TRBV9 to TRBJ2-1, with D unresolved. The germline gives CDR1 SGDLS, CDR2 YYNGEE. The CDR3 totals 12 residues. V dropped 2 bases and J dropped 5 bases, with 5 bases sitting between them.